This TCR beta chain comes out of a study of cytomegalovirus exposure and HLA in healthy donors. The PCR ran on 60 Vbeta and 13 Jbeta primers. The repertoire was sequenced with immunoSEQ multiplex PCR; TCRdb's copy has only in-frame clones and lacks some. The sample contains roughly 110,000 clones, 77% of which appear only once. Germline loops: CDR1 SEHNR, CDR2 FQNEAQ (reference sequence). V trimming: 1 base; J trimming: 0 bases; junction bases outside the gene matches: 1. This CDR3 has 15 residues. The TCR was taken from a middle-aged man in good health and CMV-seropositive. This chain joins TRBV7-9 and TRBJ1-1, with TRBD1 matching 8 bases. Sequencing was done on a sample of PBMCs. The CDR3 here is CASSLGRGLNTEAFF. CDR3 nucleotides: TGTGCCAGCAGCTTAGGCAGGGGGCTGAACACTGAAGCTTTCTTT.